Below, 15 T cell receptor beta chains from the same sample are listed, as sequenced in a study of CD8+ T cells in alopecia areata. RNA was isolated and reverse transcribed to cDNA, the sequencing template. Clones were read by immunoSEQ multiplex PCR, and TCRdb kept only the in-frame ones, dropping some. Found here are more than 150,000 clones, about 63% of them singletons; the top ten hold under 15%. The sequences come from CD4+ T cells sorted from blood, collected at week 0. Receptor source: a human donor with alopecia areata.

This sequence joins TRBV7-2 and TRBJ1-2; D is uncertain. Trimming removed 5 bases at V and 8 bases at J, with 12 bases between. Germline values: CDR1 SGHTA, CDR2 FQGNSA. The CDR3 has 12 residues. As DNA, the CDR3 is TGTGCCAGCAGCCGGGCCCCTGGAGGCTACACCTTC. Translating it yields CASSRAPGGYTF.

CDR3 sequence: CASSPRITRDTEAFF. The CDR3 DNA reads as TGCGCCAGCAGCCCCCGAATTACTCGAGACACTGAAGCTTTCTTT. The gene calls are TRBV4-1 and TRBJ1-1; D remains ambiguous. Germline assignment: CDR1 MGHRA and CDR2 YSYEKL. The length of the CDR3 is 15 residues. Deletions cut 4 bases from V and 3 bases from J, with 15 bases between.

The chain recombines TRBV5-1 with TRBJ1-3; tentative D call: TRBD1 (6 bases). The CDR3 covers 15 residues. V shed 4 bases and J shed 0 bases, with 11 bases lying between them. The germline gives CDR1 SGHRS, CDR2 YFSETQ. This CDR3 reads CASSPDRFSGNTIYF. The CDR3 coding sequence is TGCGCCAGCAGCCCGGACAGATTCTCTGGAAACACCATATATTTT.

This clone occurred a few times. The chain has TRBV9 and TRBJ2-5; D is possibly TRBD2 (5 bases). The CDR3 has 14 residues. The germline V gene has CDR1 SGDLS and CDR2 YYNGEE. V lost 0 bases, J lost 1 base, and 7 bases lay in between. The CDR3 DNA reads as TGTGCCAGCAGCGTAGCGGCGGGCCAAGAGACCCAGTACTTC. Encoded protein: CASSVAAGQETQYF.

This clone was detected only a few times. The chain joins TRBV14 to TRBJ2-3, with 13 bases aligning to TRBD2. The J segment lost 1 base and the V segment lost 5 bases, leaving 3 bases of the junction unmatched. This CDR3 is built from 16 residues. Germline lookup yields CDR1 SGHDN and CDR2 FVKESK. DNA for the CDR3: TGTGCCAGCAGCGTCGGACTAGCGGGGGGCACAGATACGCAGTATTTT. This encodes CASSVGLAGGTDTQYF.

The chain couples TRBV29-1 to TRBJ1-1; maybe TRBD1 (5 bases). V was shortened by 2 bases and J by 6 bases, with 25 bases between the two germline ends. The CDR3 has 17 amino acids. Germline lookup yields CDR1 SQVTM and CDR2 ANQGSEA. This CDR3 reads CSVERDQGGVLAAEAFF. In DNA form, the CDR3 reads TGCAGCGTTGAAAGGGATCAGGGTGGGGTTTTGGCGGCTGAAGCTTTCTTT.

The table lists this clone with a few counts. The chain employs TRBV5-1 and TRBJ2-2; no reliable D call. The germline V gene has CDR1 SGHRS and CDR2 YFSETQ. V dropped 2 bases and J dropped 3 bases, with 5 bases sitting between them. CDR3 length: 13 amino acids. CDR3 in amino acids: CASSLSDTGELFF. In nucleotides, the CDR3 is TGCGCCAGCAGCTTATCTGACACCGGGGAGCTGTTTTTT. Complete variable domain (other parts from reference TRBV5-1 and TRBJ2-2): KAGVTQTPRYLIKTRGQQVTLSCSPISGHRSVSWYQQTPGQGLQFLFEYFSETQRNKGNFPGRFSGRQFSNSRSEMNVSTLELGDSALYLCASSLSDTGELFFGEGSRLTVL.

The chain recombines TRBV30 with TRBJ2-5, with D unresolved. Germline assignment: CDR1 GTSNPN and CDR2 SVGIG (reference sequence). The CDR3 sequence is 15 residues long. V was shortened by 1 base and J by 7 bases, with 19 bases between the two germline ends. The CDR3 region has the DNA TGTGCCTGGAGTGGAGTAACTCCCCAAGTGGGGACCCAGTACTTC. This encodes CAWSGVTPQVGTQYF.

V is TRBV27 and J is TRBJ2-2; TRBD2 agrees at 9 bases. The V and J ends lost 8 bases and 8 bases, in that order; junction bases with no gene match: 9. The V gene's germline CDR1 is MNHEY and CDR2 SMNVEV (reference sequence). The CDR3 runs to 14 residues. CDR3 sequence (DNA): TGTGCCAGCCGGGAAGGACTAGCGTGGGGGGAGCTGTTTTTT. Its protein is CASREGLAWGELFF.

The chain joins TRBV19 to TRBJ2-7, with 8 bases matching TRBD1. The CDR3 contains 15 residues. Germline CDR1 LNHDA, CDR2 SQIVND (reference sequence). The V gene end was trimmed by 6 bases and the J gene end by 5 bases; junction bases not matched to a gene: 12. In DNA, the CDR3 is TGTGCCAGTAGGCCTGTCGACAGGGGATACCACGAGCAGTACTTC. It codes for CASRPVDRGYHEQYF.

The V and J genes are TRBV11-2 and TRBJ2-7; D is perhaps TRBD1 (7 bases). The CDR3 is 16 residues long. V dropped 5 bases and J dropped 3 bases, with 20 bases sitting between them. Germline assignment: CDR1 SGHAT and CDR2 FQNNGV. The CDR3 region is CASSVGIRGDRYEQYF. CDR3 bases: TGTGCCAGCAGCGTAGGGATCAGGGGGGATCGCTACGAGCAGTACTTC.

The chain joins TRBV27 to TRBJ1-1; D is ambiguous. Germline V lookup: CDR1 MNHEY, CDR2 SMNVEV (reference sequence). The CDR3 is made up of 14 amino acids. Trimming took 4 bases from V and 0 from J, leaving 9 bases between them. The CDR3 DNA is TGTGCCAGCAGTTCAGAGCCCATGAACACTGAAGCTTTCTTT. This codes for CASSSEPMNTEAFF.

The rearrangement joins TRBV29-1 to TRBJ2-5; no firm D call. V was pared by 1 base and J by 10 bases, with 10 bases between. Germline values: CDR1 SQVTM, CDR2 ANQGSEA. This CDR3 has 11 residues. The chain's CDR3 is CSVEARKIQYF. CDR3 in DNA: TGCAGCGTTGAAGCCAGGAAGATCCAGTACTTC.

The chain links TRBV2 to TRBJ2-2; possibly TRBD2 for D (6 bases). V lost 4 bases and J lost 5, with 11 bases in between. CDR3 size: 14 residues. CDR1 and CDR2 (germline): SNHLY, FYNNEI. The CDR3 DNA sequence: TGTGCCAGCAGTGTAGCCGCGGGAACCGGGGAGCTGTTTTTT. Residues: CASSVAAGTGELFF.

This chain connects TRBV12-5 to TRBJ2-7; D is unresolved. This CDR3 is 11 amino acids long. Trimming removed 6 bases at V and 7 bases at J, with 10 bases between. Germline CDR1 LGHNT, CDR2 FRNRAP. The CDR3 DNA is TGTGCTAGTGGCTACGGGCGGGAGCAGTACTTC. This encodes CASGYGREQYF. Looking up the rest from reference TRBV12-5 and TRBJ2-7 gives the full variable domain: DARVTQTPRHKVTEMGQEVTMRCQPILGHNTVFWYRQTMMQGLELLAYFRNRAPLDDSGMPKDRFSAEMPDATLATLKIQPSEPRDSAVYFCASGYGREQYFGPGTRLTVT.